This T cell receptor beta chain was observed in a study of blood T cell repertoires in COVID-19. Study-wide background: Sites across the United States, Italy and Spain contributed samples from acute and convalescent COVID-19. Sources were T cells, B-cell-depleted T cells, or PBMCs; the material itself was cDNA or gDNA.

The trim removed 3 bases at V and 3 bases at J, leaving 4 bases unmatched. Germline lookup yields CDR1 SGDLS and CDR2 YYNGEE. The CDR3 has 14 amino acids. Authors' processing steps: Amplified reference gene primers provided the basis for estimating nucleated cell counts. Sequencing used immunoSEQ multiplex PCR; TCRdb keeps in-frame clones, though not all of them. The DNA was the basis for D and trimming; V, J and clone size are from that table. The profile covers 7,500 to 8,500 clones, with 84% appearing a single time and roughly a sixth taken by the ten largest. The gene calls are TRBV9 and TRBJ1-1; 8 bases fit TRBD1. This TCR derives from a human donor with active COVID-19. The donor label of this sample is uncertain. The sequenced material came from peripheral blood. DNA for the CDR3: TGTGCCAGCAGCGCCTCGACAGGGGACACTGAAGCTTTCTTT. As protein: CASSASTGDTEAFF.